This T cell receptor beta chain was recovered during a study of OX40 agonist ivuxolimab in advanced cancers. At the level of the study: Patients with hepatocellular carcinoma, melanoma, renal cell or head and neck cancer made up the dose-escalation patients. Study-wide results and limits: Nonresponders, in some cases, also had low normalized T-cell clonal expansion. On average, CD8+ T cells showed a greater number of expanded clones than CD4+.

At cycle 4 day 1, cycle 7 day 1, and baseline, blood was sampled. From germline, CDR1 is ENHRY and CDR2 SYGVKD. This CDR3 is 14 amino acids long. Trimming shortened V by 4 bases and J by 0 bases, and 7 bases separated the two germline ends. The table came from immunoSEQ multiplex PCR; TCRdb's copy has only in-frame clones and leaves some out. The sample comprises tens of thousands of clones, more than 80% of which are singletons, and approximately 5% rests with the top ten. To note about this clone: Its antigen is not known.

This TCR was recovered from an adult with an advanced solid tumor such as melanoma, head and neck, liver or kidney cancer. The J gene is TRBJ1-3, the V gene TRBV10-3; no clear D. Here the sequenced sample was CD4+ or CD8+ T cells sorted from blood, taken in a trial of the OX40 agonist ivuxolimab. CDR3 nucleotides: TGTGCCATCAGTGTAGGTATCTCTGGAAACACCATATATTTT. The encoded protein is CAISVGISGNTIYF.